This TCR beta chain appears in the sequencing data of a study of cytomegalovirus exposure and HLA in healthy donors. At the level of the study: A subsequent analysis stated that the 100 to 150 validation repertoires were run on the same platform as the 650 to 850 first-cohort repertoires.

The CDR3 covers 14 residues. CDR1 is SEHNR, CDR2 FQNEAQ, per germline (reference sequence). V lost 5 bases to trimming and J lost 0 bases, with 10 bases between them. Here immunoSEQ multiplex PCR was the method, and the copy in TCRdb shows in-frame clones only, minus some. The sample records about 150,000 clones, 85% to 90% being singletons. The study's findings and limits: TCR beta chains numbering about 160 were designated cytomegalovirus-associated. It was reported that the classifier diagnosed cytomegalovirus status with high specificity and sensitivity in both the original and validation cohorts.

Details on this clone: Its antigen is as yet unknown.

The chain recombines TRBV7-9 with TRBJ1-2; weak D call: TRBD1 (6 bases). This receptor was identified in a woman aged 18-29 years in good health and CMV-seropositive. The sequenced sample consisted of PBMCs. CDR3 in amino acids: CASSPDRPNYGYTF. CDR3 DNA: TGTGCCAGCAGCCCGGACAGACCTAACTATGGCTACACCTTC.